The rows below give T cell receptor beta chains drawn from one sample of a study of control samples from healthy donors and cancer patients. Assay: immunoSEQ multiplex PCR; the TCRdb copy retains only in-frame clones and omits some. The sample lists about 100,000 clones; roughly 84% were seen once. Sequencing used blood. These TCRs come from a woman between 50 and 59 years old in good health. CDR3s include the opening cysteine and the closing phenylalanine or tryptophan. A D gene is named only where the DNA matches it firmly. The listing skips clone size in some rows; elsewhere it reads once, few, many or a size class.

TRBJ1-6 | NA | TRBV14 | TRBD1 | CASSDRGSPLHF | TGTGCCAGCAGCGACAGGGGATCACCCCTCCACTTT
TRBJ2-3 | NA | TRBV10-3 | NA | CAISEQTDTQYF | TGTGCCATCAGTGAACAGACAGATACGCAGTATTTT
TRBJ2-1 | NA | TRBV18 | NA | CASSLLRDPDWDEQFF | TGTGCCAGCTCGCTTCTCCGGGATCCTGACTGGGATGAGCAGTTCTTC
TRBJ2-5 | NA | TRBV6-5 | NA | CASSYSVLGGRAAQYF | TGTGCCAGCAGTTACTCGGTTCTCGGGGGTAGGGCGGCCCAGTACTTC
TRBJ1-4 | NA | TRBV11-2 | NA | CASRSILGEKLFF | TGTGCCAGCCGGTCTATTTTGGGAGAAAAACTGTTTTTT
TRBJ1-6 | NA | TRBV19 | TRBD1 | CASSIARTGGSPLHF | TGTGCCAGTAGTATAGCTAGGACAGGCGGTTCACCCCTCCACTTT
TRBJ2-2 | NA | TRBV4-1 | NA | CASSQVLSRSNTGELFF | TGCGCCAGCAGCCAAGTACTGAGCAGGTCGAACACCGGGGAGCTGTTTTTT
TRBJ1-4 | NA | TRBV29-1 | NA | CSVETDRSEKLFF | TGCAGCGTTGAGACAGACCGTAGTGAAAAACTGTTTTTT
TRBJ2-7 | NA | TRBV4-1 | TRBD1 | CASSQGQGAGYEQYF | TGCGCCAGCAGCCAAGGACAGGGCGCCGGATACGAGCAGTACTTC
TRBJ1-1 | NA | TRBV2 | NA | CAVLAGLNTEAFF | TGTGCCGTCCTGGCGGGTCTGAACACTGAAGCTTTCTTT
TRBJ1-1 | NA | TRBV7-3 | NA | CASSLTTDTEAFF | TGTGCCAGCAGCTTAACGACAGACACTGAAGCTTTCTTT
TRBJ2-7 | NA | TRBV15 | NA | CATSREFTGITNYEQYF | TGTGCCACCAGCAGAGAGTTCACAGGGATTACAAACTACGAGCAGTACTTC
TRBJ2-6 | NA | TRBV27 | NA | CASSLKMIHSGASGANVLTF | TGTGCCAGCAGTTTAAAGATGATACATTCAGGAGCCTCTGGGGCCAACGTCCTGACTTTC
TRBJ1-2 | NA | TRBV5-5 | TRBD1 | CATTKGAQDYGYTF | TGTGCCACCACGAAGGGGGCGCAGGACTATGGCTACACCTTC
TRBJ2-2 | NA | TRBV9 | TRBD2 | CASSPPSGGTGELFF | TGTGCCAGCAGCCCGCCTAGCGGAGGAACCGGGGAGCTGTTTTTT
TRBJ1-4 | NA | TRBV25-1 | NA | CASRDPGSGNEKLFF | TGTGCCAGCAGGGACCCTGGGAGTGGGAATGAAAAACTGTTTTTT
TRBJ2-6 | NA | TRBV19 | NA | CASSIGQGRNLGSGANVLTF | TGTGCCAGTAGTATCGGGCAGGGAAGGAACCTAGGGTCTGGGGCCAACGTCCTGACTTTC
TRBJ2-3 | once | TRBV7-3 | TRBD1 | CASSLGSLIRDRGRFGDTQYF | TGTGCCAGCAGCCTCGGGTCCCTTATACGGGACAGGGGCCGATTCGGAGATACGCAGTATTTT
TRBJ2-5 | once | TRBV9 | TRBD2 | CASSVARRELQETQYF | TGTGCCAGCAGCGTAGCTCGGCGGGAGCTCCAAGAGACCCAGTACTTC
TRBJ2-2 | NA | TRBV1 | NA | CTSSQGPTSGSIVGELFF | TGCACCAGCAGCCAAGGCCCGACTAGCGGGAGTATTGTCGGGGAGCTGTTTTTT
TRBJ1-1 | NA | TRBV21-1 | NA | CASSQEDRAWDTEAFF | TGTGCCAGCAGCCAGGAGGACAGGGCGTGGGACACTGAAGCTTTCTTT
TRBJ2-1 | once | TRBV20-1 | NA | CSASASLGNIRNANNEQFF | TGCAGTGCTAGTGCCTCGTTGGGTAATATCAGAAACGCTAACAATGAGCAGTTCTTC
TRBJ2-3 | NA | TRBV4-3 | NA | CASSPGTLNWDTQYF | TGCGCCAGCAGCCCCGGCACACTAAATTGGGATACGCAGTATTTT
TRBJ2-2 | NA | TRBV7-9 | NA | CASSYIRAGELFF | TGTGCCAGCAGCTACATACGGGCCGGGGAGCTGTTTTTT
TRBJ2-5 | NA | TRBV7-9 | TRBD2 | CASSTGTSGVQETQYF | TGTGCCAGCAGCACCGGGACTAGCGGGGTCCAAGAGACCCAGTACTTC
TRBJ2-7 | NA | TRBV5-3 | NA | CARTGIIYEQYF | TGTGCCAGAACTGGCATAATCTACGAGCAGTACTTC
TRBJ2-1 | NA | TRBV27 | NA | CASSSTTAAPSYNEQFF | TGTGCCAGCAGTTCTACGACGGCGGCCCCCTCCTACAATGAGCAGTTCTTC
TRBJ1-1 | NA | TRBV7-9 | NA | CASSLALWRVSTEAFF | TGTGCCAGCAGCTTAGCGCTCTGGAGGGTAAGCACTGAAGCTTTCTTT
TRBJ2-2 | many | TRBV3-1/TRBV3-2 | NA | CASSPTQIRGTGELFF | TGTGCCAGCAGCCCGACCCAAATCAGGGGTACCGGGGAGCTGTTTTTT
TRBJ2-1 | NA | TRBV27 | NA | CASSESSYNEQFF | TGTGCCAGCAGCGAGTCCTCCTACAATGAGCAGTTCTTC
TRBJ2-3 | NA | TRBV19 | NA | CASSEMRRDTQYF | TGTGCCAGTAGCGAGATGAGGCGAGATACGCAGTATTTT
TRBJ2-7 | NA | TRBV29-1 | NA | CSAVVPTKSYEQYF | TGCAGCGCGGTTGTTCCTACGAAGTCCTACGAGCAGTACTTC
TRBJ1-2 | NA | TRBV19 | NA | CASSIVPENYGYTF | TGTGCCAGTAGTATAGTACCAGAGAACTATGGCTACACCTTC
TRBJ2-2 | once | TRBV14 | TRBD2 | CASSHSGRIAGELFF | TGTGCCAGCAGCCACAGCGGGAGGATAGCGGGGGAGCTGTTTTTT
TRBJ1-2 | NA | TRBV29-1 | TRBD1 | CSVEDHRTGANYGYTF | TGCAGCGTTGAAGATCACAGGACAGGGGCTAACTATGGCTACACCTTC
TRBJ2-3 | once | TRBV11-2 | TRBD1 | CASSTRQGAFIDTQYF | TGTGCCAGCAGCACCCGACAGGGGGCGTTTATAGATACGCAGTATTTT
TRBJ2-5 | NA | TRBV5-1 | NA | CASSLQGGAETQYF | TGCGCCAGCAGCTTACAAGGGGGAGCGGAGACCCAGTACTTC
TRBJ1-5 | NA | TRBV6-2/TRBV6-3 | TRBD1 | CASSHGQGRNQPQHF | TGTGCCAGCAGCCACGGACAGGGTAGAAATCAGCCCCAGCATTTT
TRBJ1-2 | NA | TRBV11-2 | NA | CASSSEGELYGYTF | TGTGCCAGCAGCTCTGAAGGGGAACTCTATGGCTACACCTTC
TRBJ2-7 | few | TRBV7-9 | NA | CASSNAAGETYEQYF | TGTGCCAGTTCAAACGCGGCAGGGGAGACCTACGAGCAGTACTTC
TRBJ1-2 | NA | TRBV5-1 | NA | CASSSRDNYGYTF | TGCGCCAGCAGCTCCAGGGATAACTATGGCTACACCTTC
TRBJ1-5 | NA | TRBV2 | NA | CASRRGGNNNQPQHF | TGTGCCAGCAGGAGGGGCGGGAATAACAATCAGCCCCAGCATTTT
TRBJ2-5 | NA | TRBV6-6 | TRBD2 | CASSWTSGNQETQYF | TGTGCCAGCAGTTGGACTAGCGGGAACCAAGAGACCCAGTACTTC
TRBJ2-1 | NA | TRBV20-1 | NA | CSASRAGEQFF | TGCAGTGCTAGTCGGGCTGGTGAGCAGTTCTTC
TRBJ2-7 | NA | TRBV11-2 | NA | CASSLDRGGMYEQYF | TGTGCCAGCAGCTTAGACAGGGGGGGGATGTACGAGCAGTACTTC
TRBJ1-2 | NA | TRBV25-1 | NA | CASSEGDFRGYGYTF | NA